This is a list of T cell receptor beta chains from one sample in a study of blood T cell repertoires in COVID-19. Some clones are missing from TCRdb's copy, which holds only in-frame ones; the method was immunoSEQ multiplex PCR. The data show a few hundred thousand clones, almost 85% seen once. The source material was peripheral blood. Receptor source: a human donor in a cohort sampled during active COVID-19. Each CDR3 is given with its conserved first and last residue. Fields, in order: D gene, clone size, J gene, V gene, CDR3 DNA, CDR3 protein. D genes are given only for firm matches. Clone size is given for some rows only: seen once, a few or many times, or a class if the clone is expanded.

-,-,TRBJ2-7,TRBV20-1,TGCAGTGCAAGTCCCAGGGGAAGGGGCGAGCAGTACTTC,CSASPRGRGEQYF
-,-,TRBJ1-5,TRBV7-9,TGTGCCAGCAGCTCGATGACGGGTAGCAATCAGCCCCAGCATTTT,CASSSMTGSNQPQHF
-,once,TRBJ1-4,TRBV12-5,TGTGCTAGTGGTCCCGGGAGCGTACTTAATGAAAAACTGTTTTTT,CASGPGSVLNEKLFF
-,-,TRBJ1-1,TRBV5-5,TGTGCCAGCAGCTTAAGAGGGTTAGCTTTCTTT,CASSLRGLAFF
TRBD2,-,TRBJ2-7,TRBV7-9,TGTGCCAGCAGCCCCCCGGGGGGCTACGAGCAGTACTTC,CASSPPGGYEQYF
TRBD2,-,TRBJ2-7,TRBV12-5,TGTGCTAGTGGTTCCCTAGCGGGGGATGAGCAGTACTTC,CASGSLAGDEQYF
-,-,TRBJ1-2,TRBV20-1,TGCAGTGCTAGTCCCGGGGATGGCTACACCTTC,CSASPGDGYTF
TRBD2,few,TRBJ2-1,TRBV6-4,TGTGCCAGCAGTGACAGGACCACTAGCGGGGGACGATACAATGAGCAGTTCTTC,CASSDRTTSGGRYNEQFF
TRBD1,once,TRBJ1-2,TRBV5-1,TGCGCCAGCAGCTTACAGGGGGTTAGTGGCTACACCTTC,CASSLQGVSGYTF
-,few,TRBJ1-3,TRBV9,TGTGCCAGCAGCGTGTCCGGGACTAAAAACACCATATATTTT,CASSVSGTKNTIYF